Sequencing of this TCR beta chain was carried out in a study of STAT5B mutations in CD4+ large granular lymphocyte leukemia. Study-level background: Among healthy controls, a particular HLA allele went with more CDR3 'QG' motifs. Findings and limits, study-wide: Top patient clones used TRBV06 genes more often: 8/27 versus 2/35 in controls. No patients shared main leukemic clonotypes, though 25% to 30% appeared at low frequency elsewhere.

The CDR3 sequence is 14 residues long. Germline V CDR1 and CDR2: LNHDA, SQIVND (reference sequence). V was cut by 1 base and J by 2 bases, with 9 bases left in between. Concerning this clone: Its antigen is as yet unknown.

Controls came from buffy coats of healthy blood donors. This table comes from immunoSEQ multiplex PCR, and its TCRdb copy is limited to in-frame clones, with some not included. The table has over 30,000 clones, roughly four fifths seen once. This TCR derives from a human donor in good health. The chain carries TRBV19 and TRBJ2-7; D is possibly TRBD2 (6 bases). Sample: CD4+ T cells from blood buffy coats. CDR3 region: CASSIGGVTYEQYF. CDR3 sequence (DNA): TGTGCCAGTAGTATAGGCGGGGTCACCTACGAGCAGTACTTC.